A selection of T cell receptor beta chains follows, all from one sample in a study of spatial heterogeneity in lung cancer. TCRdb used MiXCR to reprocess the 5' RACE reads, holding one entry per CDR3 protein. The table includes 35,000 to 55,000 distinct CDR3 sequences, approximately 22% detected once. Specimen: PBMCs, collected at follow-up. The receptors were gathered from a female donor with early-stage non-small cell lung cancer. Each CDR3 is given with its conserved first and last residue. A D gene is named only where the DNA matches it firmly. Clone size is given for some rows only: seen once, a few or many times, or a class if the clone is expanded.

cdr3_nt: TGTGCCAGCACCCCTCAACAGAGGTACTCCGAGCAGTACTTC; cdr3_aa: CASTPQQRYSEQYF; clone_size: medium-sized; j_call: TRBJ2-7; v_call: TRBV6-1; d_call: NA
cdr3_nt: TGTGCCAGCAGCCCATCCCGGACGGGAGAAGCTTTCTTT; cdr3_aa: CASSPSRTGEAFF; clone_size: many; j_call: TRBJ1-1; v_call: TRBV7-9; d_call: NA
cdr3_nt: TGTGCCAGCAGCCAAGGACTTCCACCTGGCATTCAGTACTTC; cdr3_aa: CASSQGLPPGIQYF; clone_size: NA; j_call: TRBJ2-4; v_call: TRBV14; d_call: NA
cdr3_nt: TGTGCCAGCAGTTACAGGGGACAGGGTACCTTCTATGGCTACACCTTC; cdr3_aa: CASSYRGQGTFYGYTF; clone_size: NA; j_call: TRBJ1-2; v_call: TRBV6-5; d_call: TRBD1
cdr3_nt: TGTGCCAGCAGAGCCTGGGGGGCAGGTCAGCCCCAGCATTTT; cdr3_aa: CASRAWGAGQPQHF; clone_size: NA; j_call: TRBJ1-5; v_call: TRBV2; d_call: NA
cdr3_nt: TGCAGCGTTACCAGAGATGGGACAGATACGCAGTATTTT; cdr3_aa: CSVTRDGTDTQYF; clone_size: NA; j_call: TRBJ2-3; v_call: TRBV29-1; d_call: NA
cdr3_nt: TGTGCCTGGAGCCTAGGCTATGGCTACACCTTC; cdr3_aa: CAWSLGYGYTF; clone_size: many; j_call: TRBJ1-2; v_call: TRBV30; d_call: NA
cdr3_nt: TGTGCCAGCAGCTTCGCACCGGGACAGTTTGAAGCTTTCTTT; cdr3_aa: CASSFAPGQFEAFF; clone_size: few; j_call: TRBJ1-1; v_call: TRBV5-4; d_call: TRBD1
cdr3_nt: TGTGCCAGCAGCTTAAACAGGGATACGTATGAGCAGTTCTTC; cdr3_aa: CASSLNRDTYEQFF; clone_size: few; j_call: TRBJ2-1; v_call: TRBV11-3; d_call: NA
cdr3_nt: TGCAGTGCTAGTCCCATTGGGGGCACTGAAGCTTTCTTT; cdr3_aa: CSASPIGGTEAFF; clone_size: many; j_call: TRBJ1-1; v_call: TRBV20-1; d_call: NA
cdr3_nt: TGTGCCAGCACCAACCTAGCGGGGTTCCAAGAGACCCAGTACTTC; cdr3_aa: CASTNLAGFQETQYF; clone_size: NA; j_call: TRBJ2-5; v_call: TRBV2; d_call: TRBD2
cdr3_nt: TGCGCCAGCAGCCCGGTGACGGCGAACACTGAAGCTTTCTTT; cdr3_aa: CASSPVTANTEAFF; clone_size: few; j_call: TRBJ1-1; v_call: TRBV5-1; d_call: NA
cdr3_nt: TGCAGTGTCCGGACTAGCGGTCAAGAGACCCAGTACTTC; cdr3_aa: CSVRTSGQETQYF; clone_size: NA; j_call: TRBJ2-5; v_call: TRBV20-1; d_call: TRBD2
cdr3_nt: TGCGCCAGCTGTCGGTCTAGCCCTCAAGAGACCCAGTACTTC; cdr3_aa: CASCRSSPQETQYF; clone_size: few; j_call: TRBJ2-5; v_call: TRBV5-1; d_call: NA
cdr3_nt: TGTGCCAGCAGTCGGGCGAGCATGAACACTGAAGCTTTCTTT; cdr3_aa: CASSRASMNTEAFF; clone_size: few; j_call: TRBJ1-1; v_call: TRBV28; d_call: NA
cdr3_nt: TGTGCCATCAAGGGACTAGCGGACACAGATACGCAGTATTTT; cdr3_aa: CAIKGLADTDTQYF; clone_size: few; j_call: TRBJ2-3; v_call: TRBV10-3; d_call: TRBD2
cdr3_nt: TGTGCCAGCAGCAGCGATAACTATGGCTACACCTTC; cdr3_aa: CASSSDNYGYTF; clone_size: few; j_call: TRBJ1-2; v_call: TRBV6-1; d_call: NA
cdr3_nt: TGTGCCTGGAGTGCTCCGTGGATCAAAAACATTCAGTACTTC; cdr3_aa: CAWSAPWIKNIQYF; clone_size: few; j_call: TRBJ2-4; v_call: TRBV30; d_call: NA
cdr3_nt: TGCAGTGCGGAGGGGGCCGCCCTCTACGAGCAGTACTTC; cdr3_aa: CSAEGAALYEQYF; clone_size: many; j_call: TRBJ2-7; v_call: TRBV20-1; d_call: NA
cdr3_nt: TGCAGTGCTGTCAGCGGGAGGGCCACAGATACGCAGTATTTT; cdr3_aa: CSAVSGRATDTQYF; clone_size: many; j_call: TRBJ2-3; v_call: TRBV20-1; d_call: TRBD2
cdr3_nt: TGTGCCAGCAGCCAAGATCTCGGACTCTCCTACAATGAGCAGTTCTTC; cdr3_aa: CASSQDLGLSYNEQFF; clone_size: NA; j_call: TRBJ2-1; v_call: TRBV3-1; d_call: NA
cdr3_nt: TGTGCCAGCAGTTTGACAGAAAATGAAAAACTGTTTTTT; cdr3_aa: CASSLTENEKLFF; clone_size: few; j_call: TRBJ1-4; v_call: TRBV28; d_call: NA
cdr3_nt: TGCAGTGCTAGGGACTTTTTAGAGACCCAGTACTTC; cdr3_aa: CSARDFLETQYF; clone_size: NA; j_call: TRBJ2-5; v_call: TRBV20-1; d_call: NA